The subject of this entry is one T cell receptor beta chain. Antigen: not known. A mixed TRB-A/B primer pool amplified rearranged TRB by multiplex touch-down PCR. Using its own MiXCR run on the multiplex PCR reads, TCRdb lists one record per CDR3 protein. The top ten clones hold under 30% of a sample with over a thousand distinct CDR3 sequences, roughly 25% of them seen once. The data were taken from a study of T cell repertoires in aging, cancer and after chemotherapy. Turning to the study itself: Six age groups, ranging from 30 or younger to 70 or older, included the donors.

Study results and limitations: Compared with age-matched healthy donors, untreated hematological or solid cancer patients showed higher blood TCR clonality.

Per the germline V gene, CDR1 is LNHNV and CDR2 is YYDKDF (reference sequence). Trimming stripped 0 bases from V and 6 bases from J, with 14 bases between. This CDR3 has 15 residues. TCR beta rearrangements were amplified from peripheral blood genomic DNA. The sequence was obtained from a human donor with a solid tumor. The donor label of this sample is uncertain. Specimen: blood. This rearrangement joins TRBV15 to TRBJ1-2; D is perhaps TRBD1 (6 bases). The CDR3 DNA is TGTGCCACCAGCAGAGATGCGGGGGGCTTTCATGGCTACACCTTC. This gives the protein CATSRDAGGFHGYTF.